One sample yielded the 21 T cell receptor gamma chains listed below, sequenced in a study of gamma-delta chains in newborns, infants, children. TCRdb reapplied CATT to the reads. Of about 620 gamma-chain clones listed, under 45% were seen once; the top ten hold about a third. Specimen: blood. The receptors come from a child who was a newborn, infant or young child, either healthy, febrile or measles-vaccinated (not recorded which).

This chain connects TRGV9 to TRGJP. TCRdb records no J gene; here it was assigned by comparing the DNA to germline. CDR3 length equals 16 residues. Trimming at V came to 3 bases and at J to 5 bases, leaving 4 bases not matched to a gene. Germline V CDR1 and CDR2: GITISATS, ISYDGTV (reference sequence). The CDR3 nucleotides are TGTGCCTTGTGGGAGCCGAAAGAGTTGGGCAAAAAAATCAAGGTATTT. It specifies CALWEPKELGKKIKVF.

Note on this clone: One end of the junction fails to match germline, which may point to a read error. V gene TRGV9 combines with J gene TRGJP. The J gene was missing in TCRdb and was found by matching the end of the DNA to germline. This CDR3 has 17 amino acids. Germline V gene data show CDR1 as GITISATS and CDR2 as ISYDGTV (reference sequence). Here the CDR3 reads CASWEVQQELGKKIKVF. The DNA of the CDR3 is TGTGCCTCGTGGGAGGTGCAGCAAGAGTTGGGCAAAAAAATCAAGGTATTT.

This clone is large (0.1 to 1%) in the sample. Other DNA sequences in this sample translate to the same CDR3. V usage is TRGV9 and J usage is TRGJP. The J gene, missing from TCRdb, was assigned here through DNA to germline matching. V dropped 0 bases and J dropped 7; count of bases not matched to a gene: 3. CDR1 GITISATS and CDR2 ISYDGTV come from the germline V gene (reference sequence). CDR3 length: 16 amino acids. CDR3 nucleotides: TGTGCCTTGTGGGAGGTGCTCGAGTTGGGCAAAAAAATCAAGGTATTT. This translates into CALWEVLELGKKIKVF.

This clone was found a few times. The TCRdb record carries a much larger clone's protein, which differs from this DNA's translation at residue 9; a read error is the likely cause, and the protein listed here is the DNA translation. The genes are TRGV9 and TRGJP. Here the J gene came from matching the DNA to germline, since TCRdb omits it. CDR1 is GITISATS, CDR2 ISYDGTV, per germline (reference sequence). The CDR3 is 16 amino acids. The CDR3 here is CALWEVQESGKKIKVF. The CDR3 nucleotides read TGTGCCTTGTGGGAGGTGCAAGAGTCGGGCAAAAAAATCAAGGTATTT.

J is TRGJ1 or TRGJ2 and V is TRGV8. The CDR3 length is 14 residues. The V gene's germline CDR1 is VENAVY and CDR2 YDSYNSRV. Trimming removed 3 bases from V and 0 bases from J; junction bases left unmatched: 5. The CDR3 DNA is TGTGCCACCTGGGATCCCACGAATTATTATAAGAAACTCTTT. Its translation: CATWDPTNYYKKLF.

This clone has only a few counts. This chain connects TRGV9 to TRGJP. No J gene was available from TCRdb, and it was assigned here by a germline match of the DNA. This CDR3 has 16 amino acids. V dropped 6 bases and J dropped 5; count of bases not matched to a gene: 7. Germline CDR1 reads GITISATS; CDR2 reads ISYDGTV (reference sequence). The CDR3 spells CALWKAKELGKKIKVF. The CDR3 DNA sequence: TGTGCCTTGTGGAAAGCGAAAGAGTTGGGCAAAAAAATCAAGGTATTT.

This clone was seen a handful of times. A much larger clone lies one base from this, so it may be a read error. Other DNA sequences in the same sample also yield this CDR3. The chain is built from TRGV9 and TRGJP. In the absence of a J gene in TCRdb, the DNA was matched to germline to assign it here. Trimming took 1 base from V and 8 from J; bases not matched to a gene: 2. Germline V gene sequence: CDR1 GITISATS, CDR2 ISYDGTV (reference sequence). The CDR3 totals 15 residues. The CDR3 sequence: CALWEVKLGKKIKVF. In nucleotides, the CDR3 is TGTGCCTTGTGGGAGGTCAAGTTGGGCAAAAAAATCAAGGTATTT.

Regarding this clone: Sequence at one end of the junction differs from germline and may be a read error. This sequence joins TRGV4 and TRGJ1 or TRGJ2. TCRdb does not report a J gene; here it was assigned by matching the DNA to germline references. The CDR3 runs to 11 residues. The V gene's germline CDR1 is EGSTGY and CDR2 YDSYTSSV. The CDR3 loop reads CATWGGPKKLF. The CDR3, as DNA: TGTGCCACCTGGGGTGGGCCTAAGAAACTCTTT.

On this clone: The same CDR3 can be traced to other DNA sequences in this sample. V usage is TRGV9 and J usage is TRGJP. The J gene is not listed in TCRdb, so it was assigned here from a DNA match to germline. Germline CDR1 is GITISATS and CDR2 is ISYDGTV (reference sequence). The CDR3 length is 18 residues. Trimming removed 3 bases from V and 10 bases from J; junction bases left unmatched: 15. Here the CDR3 reads CALWEPQGFFLGKKIKVF. The DNA for the CDR3 is TGTGCCTTGTGGGAGCCCCAGGGGTTTTTTTTGGGCAAAAAAATCAAGGTATTT.

The chain combines TRGV4 with TRGJ1 or TRGJ2. The J gene, not given by TCRdb, was assigned here from a germline match of the nucleotide sequence. CDR1 is EGSTGY and CDR2 is YDSYTSSV in the germline V gene. With V trimmed by 2 bases and J by 9 bases, 13 bases remained unmatched. This CDR3 spans 14 amino acids. The CDR3 DNA is TGTGCCACCTGGGATGCTAGCTGGGTACCTAAGAAACTCTTT. Translation: CATWDASWVPKKLF.

By proportion, this clone is large (0.1 to 1%). Other DNA sequences in the same sample also yield this CDR3. V is TRGV9 and J is TRGJP. The J gene comes from matching the DNA to germline here; TCRdb lacks it. The CDR3 sequence is 16 residues long. The V gene end was trimmed by 0 bases and the J gene end by 7 bases; junction bases not matched to a gene: 3. Germline CDR1 and CDR2: GITISATS and ISYDGTV (reference sequence). This chain's CDR3 is CALWEVPELGKKIKVF. For the CDR3, the DNA is TGTGCCTTGTGGGAGGTGCCGGAGTTGGGCAAAAAAATCAAGGTATTT.

Of note for this clone: This likely reflects a read error, since a far larger clone is one base away. No J gene call was made, and the V gene is TRGV9. CDR3 length equals 15 residues. Germline loops: CDR1 GITISATS, CDR2 ISYDGTV (reference sequence). The CDR3 coding sequence is TGTGCCTTGTGGGAGCAAGAGTTGGGCAAAAAAATCAGGGTATTT. It specifies CALWEQELGKKIRVF.

Comment on this clone: This may arise from a read error, as a much more abundant clone is one base away. Other DNA sequences of this sample code for an identical CDR3. The rearrangement links TRGV9 to TRGJP. TCRdb leaves out the J gene; it was filled in here by matching the DNA to germline. The CDR3 consists of 14 residues. Germline values: CDR1 GITISATS, CDR2 ISYDGTV (reference sequence). The CDR3 DNA follows: TGTGCCCTGTGGCAAGAGTTGGGCAAAAAAATCAAGGTATTT. This gives the protein CALWQELGKKIKVF.

CDR3 amino acids: CALWDGELGKKIEVF. The DNA of the CDR3 is TGTGCCTTGTGGGATGGAGAGTTGGGCAAAAAAATCGAGGTATTT. The V gene is given as TRGV9, and no J gene call is available. CDR1 GITISATS and CDR2 ISYDGTV come from the germline V gene (reference sequence). The length of the CDR3 is 15 residues.

This clone is categorized as large (0.1 to 1%). V gene TRGV9 combines with J gene TRGJP. V was pared by 0 bases and J by 9 bases, with 8 bases of the junction left unmatched. The CDR3 extends over 17 amino acids. Germline V gives CDR1 GITISATS, CDR2 ISYDGTV (reference sequence). The chain's CDR3 is CALWEVSSLLGKKIKVF. CDR3 DNA: TGTGCCTTGTGGGAGGTGTCTAGTCTGTTGGGCAAAAAAATCAAGGTATTT.

This clone is categorized as large. V gene TRGV9 combines with J gene TRGJ1 or TRGJ2. Per the germline V gene, CDR1 is GITISATS and CDR2 is ISYDGTV (reference sequence). The CDR3 runs 14 residues. V shed 0 bases and J 0 bases; nucleotides not matched to a gene: 2. In nucleotides, the CDR3 is TGTGCCTTGTGGGAGGTGAAGAATTATTATAAGAAACTCTTT. This sequence encodes CALWEVKNYYKKLF.

As for this clone: A single base separates this from a much larger clone, so it may be a read error. This chain connects TRGV9 to TRGJP. TCRdb leaves out the J gene; it was filled in here by matching the DNA to germline. Looked up from germline, CDR1 is GITISATS and CDR2 is ISYDGTV (reference sequence). This CDR3 contains 14 residues. The CDR3 coding sequence is TGTGCCTTGTGGCAAGAGTCGGGCAAAAAAATCAAGGTATTT. Protein product: CALWQESGKKIKVF.

Comments on this clone: In the same sample, other DNA sequences code for this CDR3. The genes are TRGV9 and TRGJP. Matching the DNA to germline supplied the J gene, which TCRdb does not give. The CDR3 has 16 residues. With 0 bases clipped from V and 11 bases from J, the junction kept 7 bases outside the gene matches. Germline-derived CDR1 and CDR2 are GITISATS and ISYDGTV (reference sequence). The CDR3 region has the DNA TGTGCCTTGTGGGAGGTGCAAGGACTGGGCAAAAAAATCAAGGTATTT. As protein: CALWEVQGLGKKIKVF.

As concerns this clone: The sample carries other DNA sequences with the same CDR3. V and J are TRGV9 and TRGJ1 or TRGJ2. Matching the DNA to germline supplied the J gene, which TCRdb does not give. The V and J ends lost 0 bases and 2 bases, in that order; junction bases with no gene match: 7. Germline V gene sequence: CDR1 GITISATS, CDR2 ISYDGTV (reference sequence). There are 15 residues in the CDR3. DNA of the CDR3: TGTGCCTTGTGGGAGGTGCGGGATTATTATTATAAGAAACTCTTT. Translated, it gives CALWEVRDYYYKKLF.

This clone is categorized as large. Other DNA sequences in the sample encode the same CDR3. This chain uses TRGV9 with TRGJP. The J gene is absent in TCRdb and was assigned here via DNA matching to germline. Trimming took 2 bases from V and 3 from J; bases not matched to a gene: 4. Per the germline V gene, CDR1 is GITISATS and CDR2 is ISYDGTV (reference sequence). This CDR3 has 17 amino acids. CDR3 region: CALWEDKQELGKKIKVF. The CDR3 DNA follows: TGTGCCTTGTGGGAGGACAAGCAAGAGTTGGGCAAAAAAATCAAGGTATTT.

This clone was seen only a few times. The chain links TRGV9 to TRGJP. TCRdb does not report a J gene; here it was assigned by matching the DNA to germline references. Germline loops: CDR1 GITISATS, CDR2 ISYDGTV (reference sequence). This CDR3 has 16 amino acids. V lost 5 bases and J lost 4; bases outside the gene matches: 5. CDR3: CALWGIQELGKKIKVF. CDR3 DNA: TGTGCCTTGTGGGGCATTCAAGAGTTGGGCAAAAAAATCAAGGTATTT.